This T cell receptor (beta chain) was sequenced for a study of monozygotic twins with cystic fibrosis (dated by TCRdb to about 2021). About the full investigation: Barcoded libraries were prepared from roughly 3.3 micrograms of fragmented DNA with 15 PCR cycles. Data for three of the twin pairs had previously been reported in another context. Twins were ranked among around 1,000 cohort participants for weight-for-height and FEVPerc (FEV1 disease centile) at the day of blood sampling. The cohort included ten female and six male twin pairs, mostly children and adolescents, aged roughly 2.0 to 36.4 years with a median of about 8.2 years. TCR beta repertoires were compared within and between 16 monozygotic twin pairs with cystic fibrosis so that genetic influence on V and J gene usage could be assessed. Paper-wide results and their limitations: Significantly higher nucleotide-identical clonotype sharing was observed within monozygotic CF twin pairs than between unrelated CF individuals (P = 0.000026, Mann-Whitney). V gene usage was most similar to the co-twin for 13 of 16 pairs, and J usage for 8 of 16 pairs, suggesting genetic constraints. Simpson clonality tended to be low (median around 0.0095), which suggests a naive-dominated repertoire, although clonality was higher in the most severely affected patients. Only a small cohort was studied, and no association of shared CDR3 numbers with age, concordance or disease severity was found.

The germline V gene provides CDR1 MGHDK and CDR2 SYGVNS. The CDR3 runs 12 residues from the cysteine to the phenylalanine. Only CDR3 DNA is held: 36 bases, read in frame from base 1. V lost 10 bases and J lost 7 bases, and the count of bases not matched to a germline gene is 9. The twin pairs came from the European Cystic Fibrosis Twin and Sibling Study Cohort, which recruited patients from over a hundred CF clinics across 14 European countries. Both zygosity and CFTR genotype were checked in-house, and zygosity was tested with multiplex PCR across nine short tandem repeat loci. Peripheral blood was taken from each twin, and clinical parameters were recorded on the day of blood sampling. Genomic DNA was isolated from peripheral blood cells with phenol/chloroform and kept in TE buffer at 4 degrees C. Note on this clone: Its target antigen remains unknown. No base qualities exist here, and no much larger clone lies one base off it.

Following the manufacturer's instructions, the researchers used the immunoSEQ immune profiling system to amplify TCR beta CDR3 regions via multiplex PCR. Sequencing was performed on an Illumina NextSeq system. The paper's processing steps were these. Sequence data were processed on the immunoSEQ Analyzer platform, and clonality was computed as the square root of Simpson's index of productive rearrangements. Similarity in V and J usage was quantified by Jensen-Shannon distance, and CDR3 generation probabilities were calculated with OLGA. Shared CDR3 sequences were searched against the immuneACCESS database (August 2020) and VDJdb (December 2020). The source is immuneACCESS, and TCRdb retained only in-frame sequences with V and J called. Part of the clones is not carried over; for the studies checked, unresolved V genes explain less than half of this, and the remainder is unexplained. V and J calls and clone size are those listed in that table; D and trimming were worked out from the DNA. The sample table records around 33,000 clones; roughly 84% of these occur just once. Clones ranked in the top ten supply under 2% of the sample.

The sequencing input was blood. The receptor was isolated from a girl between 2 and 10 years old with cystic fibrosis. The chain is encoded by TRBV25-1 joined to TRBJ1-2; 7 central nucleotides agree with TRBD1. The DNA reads TGTGCCACCCGGGGAGGGGGCGCTGGCTACACCTTC. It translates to CATRGGGAGYTF.